The source of this TCR beta chain is a study of CD8 T cells in Susac syndrome. For this clonotype: Its antigen is not identified.

Findings of the study overall: The study's TCR sequencing and HLA analysis drew on a certain number of individuals. That number was acknowledged as relatively small.

Random hexamers were used to reverse transcribe the RNA input (roughly 0.5 to 1 ug). TCRdb fed the immunoSEQ multiplex PCR reads into MiXCR, producing one record per CDR3 protein. This sample has about 200,000 distinct CDR3 sequences, with approximately 96% found just once. The CD8+ and CD4+ T cells were negatively isolated, with the TEMRA cells enriched by FACS. This TCR was recovered from a human donor with multiple sclerosis. Sequences were obtained from CD4+ T cells from PBMCs.

DNA of the CDR3: TGCAGTGCTCTCAGGGGACTTGGCACCTACGAGCAGTACTTC. It yields the protein CSALRGLGTYEQYF. This rearrangement joins TRBV20-1 to TRBJ2-7; tentatively, D is TRBD1 or TRBD2 (6 bases each). This CDR3 has 14 residues. The V and J ends lost 5 bases and 2 bases respectively, with 16 bases between them. Germline assignment: CDR1 DFQATT and CDR2 SNEGSKA (reference sequence).